This TCR beta chain stems from a study of patients and donors after allogeneic stem cell transplantation (TCRdb year 2020). Libraries were made using RT-PCR. Sequencing was performed on a NextSeq 550. TCRdb itself trimmed the public reads at Q25 with fastp, ran MiXCR and retained productive beta chains. Each record represents a unique CDR3 protein, reported with the most common genes and DNA among its rows. Recorded for this sample are about 410,000 distinct CDR3 sequences; about a sixth of them occurred a single time. In total, the top ten clones hold roughly 7% of the sample. From a lookup of the germline V gene, CDR1 and CDR2 are SGHTA and FQGNSA. The CDR3 covers 15 residues, taking in both the cysteine and the phenylalanine. Only the CDR3 DNA is retained, 45 bases long and in frame from the first base. Trimming leaves V shorter by 4 bases and J shorter by 5 bases, with the junction holding 7 bases beyond the gene matches.

This clonotype showed up many times. No antigen is known for it. No base-level quality is on record; no much larger clone is a single base apart. The source material was blood, either unsorted or a sorted T cell fraction (not recorded which). This clonotype originated in a human donor who was either an allogeneic HSCT recipient or a stem cell or donor lymphocyte infusion donor (not recorded which). It is not recorded whose cells these are; they may come from a transplant donor. The chain couples TRBV7-2 to TRBJ2-7; the junction holds 11 bases that match TRBD1. The CDR3 here reads CASSSPGTGGNEQYF. DNA sequence: TGTGCCAGCAGCTCACCGGGGACAGGGGGAAACGAGCAGTACTTC.